Listed here is a single T cell receptor beta chain. Alongside a J-beta primer mix, a sample-barcoded 5' primer served in a second PCR lasting about 7 to 12 cycles. A single record per CDR3 protein comes from TCRdb applying MiXCR to the 5' RACE reads. The sample records some 1.6 million distinct CDR3 sequences, about 31% being singletons. The CDR3 is made up of 14 amino acids. Germline V lookup: CDR1 SGDLS, CDR2 YYNGEE. V was clipped by 4 bases and J by 8 bases, with 15 bases between them. This specimen belongs to a study of blood T cells in healthy people across ages. This receptor was obtained from a woman in her twenties or thirties in good health. Sequenced: blood. This chain joins TRBV9 and TRBJ1-4; possibly TRBD1 for D (6 bases). The CDR3 DNA reads as TGTGCCAGCAGCCCATCTAGGGGGGTAGAAAAACTGTTTTTT. Translating it yields CASSPSRGVEKLFF.